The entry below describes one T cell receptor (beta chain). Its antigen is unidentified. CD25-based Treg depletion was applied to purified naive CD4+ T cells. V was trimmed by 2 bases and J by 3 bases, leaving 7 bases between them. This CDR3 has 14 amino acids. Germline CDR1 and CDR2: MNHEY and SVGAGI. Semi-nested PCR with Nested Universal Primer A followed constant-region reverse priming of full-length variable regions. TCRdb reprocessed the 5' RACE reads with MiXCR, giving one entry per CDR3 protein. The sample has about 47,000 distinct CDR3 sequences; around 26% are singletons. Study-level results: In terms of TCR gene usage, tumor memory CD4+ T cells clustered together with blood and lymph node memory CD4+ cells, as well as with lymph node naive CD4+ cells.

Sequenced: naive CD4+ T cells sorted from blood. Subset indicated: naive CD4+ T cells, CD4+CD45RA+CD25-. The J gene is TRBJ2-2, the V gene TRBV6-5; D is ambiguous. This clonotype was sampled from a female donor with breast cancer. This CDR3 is CASSYGMDTGELFF. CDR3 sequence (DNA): TGTGCCAGCAGTTACGGGATGGACACCGGGGAGCTGTTTTTT.